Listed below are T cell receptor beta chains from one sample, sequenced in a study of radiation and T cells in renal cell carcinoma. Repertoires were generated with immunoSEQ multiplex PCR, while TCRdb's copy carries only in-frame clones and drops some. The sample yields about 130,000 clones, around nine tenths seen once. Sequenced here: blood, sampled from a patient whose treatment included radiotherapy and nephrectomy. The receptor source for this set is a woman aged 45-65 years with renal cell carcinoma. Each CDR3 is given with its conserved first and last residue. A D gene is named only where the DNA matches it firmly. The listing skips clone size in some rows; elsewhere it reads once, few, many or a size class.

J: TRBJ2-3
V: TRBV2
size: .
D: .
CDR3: CASGTGTDTQYF
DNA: TGTGCCAGCGGAACAGGGACAGATACGCAGTATTTT

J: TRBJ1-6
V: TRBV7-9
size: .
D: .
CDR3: CASSLQDSPLHF
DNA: TGTGCCAGCAGCTTACAGGATTCACCCCTCCACTTT

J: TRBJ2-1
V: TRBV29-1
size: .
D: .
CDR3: CSVAYNEQFF
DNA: TGCAGCGTGGCTTACAATGAGCAGTTCTTC

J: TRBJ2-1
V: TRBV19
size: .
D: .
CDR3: CAAGTLRSANEQFF
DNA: TGTGCCGCGGGGACTCTCCGCAGCGCCAATGAGCAGTTCTTC

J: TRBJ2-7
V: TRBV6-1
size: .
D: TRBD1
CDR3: CASSEVGQGIGEQYF
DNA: TGTGCCAGCAGTGAAGTGGGACAGGGCATCGGCGAGCAGTACTTC

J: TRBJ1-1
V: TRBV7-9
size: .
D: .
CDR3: CASSPETDSEAFF
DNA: TGTGCCAGCAGCCCCGAGACAGATTCTGAAGCTTTCTTT

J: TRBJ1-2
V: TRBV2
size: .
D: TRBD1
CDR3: CASSRDRGINYGYTF
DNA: TGTGCCAGCAGTAGGGACAGGGGGATTAACTATGGCTACACCTTC

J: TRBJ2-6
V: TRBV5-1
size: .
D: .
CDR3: CASSPVVGNLPGANVLTF
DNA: TGCGCCAGCAGCCCCGTGGTTGGGAATTTGCCTGGGGCCAACGTCCTGACTTTC

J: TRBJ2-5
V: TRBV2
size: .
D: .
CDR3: CASSDWKGPARETQYF
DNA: TGTGCCAGCAGTGATTGGAAAGGACCAGCAAGGGAGACCCAGTACTTC

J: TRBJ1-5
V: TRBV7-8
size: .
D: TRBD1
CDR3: CATGQDNQPQHF
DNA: TGTGCCACTGGACAGGACAATCAGCCCCAGCATTTT

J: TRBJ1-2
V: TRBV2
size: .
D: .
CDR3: CASSEQGRGKGYTF
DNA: TGTGCCAGCAGCGAACAGGGACGGGGTAAAGGCTACACCTTC

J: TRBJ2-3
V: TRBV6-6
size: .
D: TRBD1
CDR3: CASSYWDRETDTQYF
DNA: TGTGCCAGCAGTTACTGGGACAGAGAGACAGATACGCAGTATTTT

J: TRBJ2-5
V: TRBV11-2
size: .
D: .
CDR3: CASSFARETQYF
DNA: TGTGCCAGCAGCTTCGCGCGCGAGACCCAGTACTTC

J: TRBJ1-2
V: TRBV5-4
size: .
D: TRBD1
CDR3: CATWNRGNSNYGYTF
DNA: TGTGCCACCTGGAACAGGGGTAACTCTAACTATGGCTACACCTTC

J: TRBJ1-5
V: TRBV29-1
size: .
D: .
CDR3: CSVDLGGDQPQHF
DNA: TGCAGCGTTGATTTGGGGGGCGATCAGCCCCAGCATTTT

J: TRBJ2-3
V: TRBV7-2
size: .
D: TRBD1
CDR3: CASSQAGTGADTQYF
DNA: TGTGCCAGCAGCCAGGCCGGGACAGGGGCAGATACGCAGTATTTT

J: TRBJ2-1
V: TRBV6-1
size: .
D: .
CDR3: CASSDGGRGYNEQFF
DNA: TGTGCCAGCAGTGATGGGGGGCGAGGGTACAATGAGCAGTTCTTC

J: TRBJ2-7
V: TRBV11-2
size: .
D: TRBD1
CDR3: CASSSGQVPTYEQYF
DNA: TGTGCCAGCAGCTCCGGACAGGTGCCTACCTACGAGCAGTACTTC

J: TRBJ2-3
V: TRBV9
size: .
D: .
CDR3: CASSVRGTDTQYF
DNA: TGTGCCAGCAGCGTCCGGGGCACAGATACGCAGTATTTT

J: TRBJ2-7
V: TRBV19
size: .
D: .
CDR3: CASSVAPFGSPRYEQYF
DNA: TGTGCCAGTAGTGTCGCCCCATTCGGATCTCCGAGGTACGAGCAGTACTTC

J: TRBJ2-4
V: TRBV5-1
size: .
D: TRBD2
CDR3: CASSSREGAGIQYF
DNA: TGCGCCAGCAGCTCGCGGGAGGGGGCGGGCATTCAGTACTTC

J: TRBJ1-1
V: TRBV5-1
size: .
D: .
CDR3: CASSLIRDGDTEAFF
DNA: TGCGCCAGCAGCTTGATCAGGGACGGGGACACTGAAGCTTTCTTT

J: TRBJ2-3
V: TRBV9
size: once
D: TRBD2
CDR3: CASSPAGNTDTQYF
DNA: TGTGCCAGCAGCCCAGCGGGAAACACAGATACGCAGTATTTT

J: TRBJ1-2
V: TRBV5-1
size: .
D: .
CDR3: CASSWAQPPGHYYGYTF
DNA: TGCGCCAGCAGCTGGGCTCAGCCCCCGGGACACTACTATGGCTACACCTTC

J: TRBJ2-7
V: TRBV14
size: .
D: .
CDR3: CASSRQTGLPYEQYF
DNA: TGTGCCAGCAGCCGCCAAACAGGCCTACCCTACGAGCAGTACTTC

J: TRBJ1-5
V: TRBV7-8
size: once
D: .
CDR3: CASSLTPGRQKTQGVNQPQHF
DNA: TGTGCCAGCAGCTTAACTCCCGGGAGACAGAAAACTCAAGGGGTCAATCAGCCCCAGCATTTT

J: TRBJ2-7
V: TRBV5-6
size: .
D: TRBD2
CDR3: CASSLGLAGVRYF
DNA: TGTGCCAGCAGCTTGGGACTAGCGGGGGTAAGGTACTTC

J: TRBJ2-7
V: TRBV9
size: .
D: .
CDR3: CASSVESRGGTYEQYF
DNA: TGTGCCAGCAGCGTAGAAAGCCGCGGCGGAACCTACGAGCAGTACTTC

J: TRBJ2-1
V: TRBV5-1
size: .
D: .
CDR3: CASSLENNEQFF
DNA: TGCGCCAGCAGCTTGGAAAACAATGAGCAGTTCTTC

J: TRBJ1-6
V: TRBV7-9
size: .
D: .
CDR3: CASSLGGSSSYNSPLHF
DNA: TGTGCCAGCAGCTTAGGCGGCAGCAGCTCCTATAATTCACCCCTCCACTTT

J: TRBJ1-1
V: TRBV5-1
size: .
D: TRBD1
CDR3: CASSTYPGTGRPGGANTEAFF
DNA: TGCGCCAGCAGCACATACCCCGGGACAGGGCGGCCTGGAGGAGCAAACACTGAAGCTTTCTTT

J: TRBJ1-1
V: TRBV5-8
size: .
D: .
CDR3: CASRRPPGSAFF
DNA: TGTGCCAGCAGAAGACCCCCGGGGAGTGCTTTCTTT

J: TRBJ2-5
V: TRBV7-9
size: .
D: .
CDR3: CASSVRDTPAWETQYF
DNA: TGTGCCAGCAGCGTCCGGGACACGCCGGCATGGGAGACCCAGTACTTC

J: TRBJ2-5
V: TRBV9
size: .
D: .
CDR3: CASSVAPGRETQYF
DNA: TGTGCCAGCAGCGTAGCCCCAGGCCGAGAGACCCAGTACTTC

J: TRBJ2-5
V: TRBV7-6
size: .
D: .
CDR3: CASNRGPQETQYF
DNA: TGTGCCAGCAATCGGGGCCCCCAAGAGACCCAGTACTTC

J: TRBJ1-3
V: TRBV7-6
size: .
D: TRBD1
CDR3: CASSEEGTGPLSGNTIYF
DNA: TGTGCCAGCAGCGAAGAAGGGACAGGGCCCCTCTCTGGAAACACCATATATTTT

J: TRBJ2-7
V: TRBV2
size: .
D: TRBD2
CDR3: CASSAGLAGAGEQYF
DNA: TGTGCCAGCAGCGCCGGACTAGCGGGGGCGGGTGAGCAGTACTTC

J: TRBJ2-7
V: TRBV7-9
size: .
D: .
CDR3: CASSPGGGPYEQYF
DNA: TGTGCCAGCAGCCCGGGGGGCGGCCCCTACGAGCAGTACTTC